This T cell receptor beta chain was retrieved from a study of technical replicates of blood from a handful of donors. The CDR3 length is 17 residues. Trimming at V came to 0 bases and at J to 1 base, leaving 4 bases not matched to a gene. Germline CDR1 MGHRA, CDR2 YSYEKL. Profiled with immunoSEQ multiplex PCR; TCRdb holds only in-frame clones, not every one. The sample records 60,000 to 80,000 clones, roughly 86% being singletons. The chain joins TRBV4-1 to TRBJ2-3; 10 positions agree with TRBD2. This sequence originates from a human donor in good health. Some clones in this sample may be carry-over from other donors' samples. Sequenced sample: PBMCs. DNA of the CDR3: TGCGCCAGCAGCCAAGATGAGCTAGCGGGAGGCACAGATACGCAGTATTTT. Encoded protein: CASSQDELAGGTDTQYF.